The 3 T cell receptor beta chains listed next were all sequenced from one sample in a study of blood T cell repertoires in COVID-19. Generated by immunoSEQ multiplex PCR, the TCRdb table keeps only in-frame clones and is missing some. In the table there are 200,000 to 300,000 clones, roughly 86% of which are singletons. The sequencing sample was made of peripheral blood. The receptors come from a woman in her 50s with acute or convalescent COVID-19.

This clone was detected only a few times. The gene calls are TRBV7-3 and TRBJ2-2; 8 bases line up with TRBD1. V was clipped by 5 bases and J by 5 bases; unmatched bases: 7. Germline lookup yields CDR1 SGHTA and CDR2 FQGTGA. CDR3 size: 15 residues. CDR3 in DNA: TGTGCCAGCAGCGTCGGGACAGGTGGTACCGGGGAGCTGTTTTTT. This sequence encodes CASSVGTGGTGELFF.

This clone has only one observation. The rearrangement joins TRBV28 to TRBJ1-2; 8 bases are shared with TRBD1. CDR1 MDHEN and CDR2 SYDVKM come from the germline V gene. J gave up 2 bases and V 7 bases, and 9 bases lay outside the gene matches. The CDR3 has 15 amino acids. As DNA, the CDR3 is TGTGCCAGCACCCCAAGGACAGGGAGGAACTATGGCTACACCTTC. It yields the protein CASTPRTGRNYGYTF.

V is TRBV28 and J is TRBJ1-2; 8 positions agree with TRBD1. Germline CDR1 MDHEN, CDR2 SYDVKM. The length of the CDR3 is 15 residues. With 5 bases clipped from V and 7 bases from J, the junction kept 12 bases outside the gene matches. The CDR3, as DNA: TGTGCCAGCAGTGCATCAGGGGGCGTTTTAGGTGGCTACACCTTC. Translated, it gives CASSASGGVLGGYTF.